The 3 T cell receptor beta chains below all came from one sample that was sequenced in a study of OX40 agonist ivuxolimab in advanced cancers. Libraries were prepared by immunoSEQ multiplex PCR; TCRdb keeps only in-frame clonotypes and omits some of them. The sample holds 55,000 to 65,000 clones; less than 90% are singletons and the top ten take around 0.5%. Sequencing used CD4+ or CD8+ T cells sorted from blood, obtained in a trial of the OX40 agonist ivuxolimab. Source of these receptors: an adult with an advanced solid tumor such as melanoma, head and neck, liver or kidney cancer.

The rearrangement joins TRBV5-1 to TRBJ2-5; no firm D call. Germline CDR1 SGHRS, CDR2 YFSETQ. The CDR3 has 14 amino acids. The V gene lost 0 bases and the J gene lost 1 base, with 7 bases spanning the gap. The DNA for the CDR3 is TGCGCCAGCAGCTTGGTGAGGACCCAAGAGACCCAGTACTTC. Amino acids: CASSLVRTQETQYF.

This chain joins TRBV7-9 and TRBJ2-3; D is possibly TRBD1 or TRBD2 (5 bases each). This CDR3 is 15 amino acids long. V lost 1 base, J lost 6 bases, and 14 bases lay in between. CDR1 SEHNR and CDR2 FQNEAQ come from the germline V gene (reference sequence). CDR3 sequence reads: CASSLEEVGPDTQYF. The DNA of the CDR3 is TGTGCCAGCAGCTTAGAGGAGGTGGGGCCCGATACGCAGTATTTT.

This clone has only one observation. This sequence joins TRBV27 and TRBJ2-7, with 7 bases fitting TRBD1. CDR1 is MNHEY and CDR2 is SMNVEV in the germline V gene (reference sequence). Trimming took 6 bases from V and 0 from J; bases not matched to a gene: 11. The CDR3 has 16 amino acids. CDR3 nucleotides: TGTGCCAGCAGCAGAAAACAGGGACAGTCCTCCTACGAGCAGTACTTC. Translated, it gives CASSRKQGQSSYEQYF.